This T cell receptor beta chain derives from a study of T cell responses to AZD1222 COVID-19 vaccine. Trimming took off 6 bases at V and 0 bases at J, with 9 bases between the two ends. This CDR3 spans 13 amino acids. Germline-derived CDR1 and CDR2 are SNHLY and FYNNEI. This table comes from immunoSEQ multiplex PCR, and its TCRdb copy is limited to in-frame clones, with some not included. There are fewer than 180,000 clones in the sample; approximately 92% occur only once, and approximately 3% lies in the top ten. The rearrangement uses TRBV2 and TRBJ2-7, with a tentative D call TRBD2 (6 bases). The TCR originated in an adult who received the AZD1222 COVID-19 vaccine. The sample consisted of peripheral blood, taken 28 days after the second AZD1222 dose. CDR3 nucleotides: TGTGCCAGCAGGGAGGGCGGCTCCTACGAGCAGTACTTC. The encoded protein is CASREGGSYEQYF.